One and the same sample provided the 14 T cell receptor beta chains below, sequenced in a study of T cell repertoires in cytomegalovirus infection. Antigens for these TCRs are unknown. MiXCR, applied by TCRdb to the reads, yields one record per CDR3 protein. The repertoire holds roughly 280,000 distinct CDR3 sequences, with about 20% as singletons. The sequences come from cultured PBMCs, collected from culture after CMV antigen stimulation. These TCRs come from a human donor in good health (CMV status not recorded). Some clones in this sample may be carry-over from other donors' samples.

The chain has TRBV7-8 and TRBJ2-3; D unresolved. Trimming took 2 bases from V and 0 from J, leaving 12 bases between them. This CDR3 region has 16 residues. Germline V gene lookup returns CDR1 SGHVS and CDR2 FQNEAQ. The CDR3 protein is CASSLIPGASTDTQYF. CDR3 in DNA: TGTGCCAGCAGCTTAATCCCTGGTGCTAGCACAGATACGCAGTATTTT.

This clonotype was detected many times. V gene TRBV4-3 combines with J gene TRBJ2-3, with 12 bases identical to TRBD2. Germline V lookup: CDR1 LGHNA, CDR2 YSLEER. The ends lost 1 base at V and 0 bases at J; junction bases unmatched: 5. The CDR3 runs 18 residues. CDR3 in DNA: TGCGCCAGCAGCCAAGGGACTAGCGGGACGTATAGCACAGATACGCAGTATTTT. This codes for CASSQGTSGTYSTDTQYF.

This clonotype has a handful of counts. V and J are TRBV4-1 and TRBJ2-1; TRBD2 matches 12 bases. Per the germline V gene, CDR1 is MGHRA and CDR2 is YSYEKL. V shed 0 bases and J 8 bases; nucleotides not matched to a gene: 2. The CDR3 sequence is 15 residues long. The CDR3 bases are TGCGCCAGCAGCCAAGATAGACTAGCGGGAGATGAGCAGTTCTTC. As protein: CASSQDRLAGDEQFF.

The genes are TRBV5-6 and TRBJ2-7, with 9 bases lining up with TRBD2. Per the germline V gene, CDR1 is SGHDT and CDR2 is YYEEEE. The CDR3 extends over 20 amino acids. Trimming cost V 2 bases and J 1 base; bases outside gene matches: 19. CDR3 residues: CASSLYGWVLSGRSSYEQYV. The CDR3 DNA reads as TGTGCCAGCAGCTTATACGGATGGGTCCTTAGCGGGAGATCGTCCTACGAGCAGTACGTC.

The chain employs TRBV20-1 and TRBJ2-5; perhaps TRBD2 as D (5 bases). Deletions cut 8 bases from V and 5 bases from J, with 21 bases between. This CDR3 contains 14 residues. The germline V gene has CDR1 DFQATT and CDR2 SNEGSKA (reference sequence). The CDR3 loop is CSWTFGRPGETQYF. The CDR3, as DNA: TGCAGTTGGACTTTTGGAAGACCTGGGGAGACCCAGTACTTC.

This clonotype turned up a few times. The gene calls are TRBV4-1 and TRBJ1-2; D is undetermined. Trimming cost V 0 bases and J 4 bases, with 9 bases left between them. The CDR3 consists of 14 residues. Germline V gene lookup returns CDR1 MGHRA and CDR2 YSYEKL. CDR3 in amino acids: CASSQDTALYGYTF. The CDR3 nucleotides are TGCGCCAGCAGCCAAGACACGGCCCTCTATGGCTACACCTTC.

In its sample, this clonotype was seen many times. V is TRBV7-2 and J is TRBJ2-3; D is unclear. Per germline, CDR1 SGHTA and CDR2 FQGNSA. The V end lost 0 bases, the J end lost 2 bases, and 3 bases lay between the germline ends. CDR3 length: 13 amino acids. The CDR3 nucleotides read TGTGCCAGCAGCTTAGCAACCACAGATACGCAGTATTTT. It is translated as CASSLATTDTQYF. Full variable domain (missing parts from reference TRBV7-2 and TRBJ2-3): GAGVSQSPSNKVTEKGKDVELRCDPISGHTALYWYRQSLGQGLEFLIYFQGNSAPDKSGLPSDRFSAERTGGSVSTLTIQRTQQEDSAVYLCASSLATTDTQYFGPGTRLTVL.

This clonotype was seen a handful of times. The rearrangement joins TRBV28 to TRBJ1-5; D is unresolved. V shed 8 bases and J shed 9 bases, with 8 bases lying between them. The CDR3 loop spans 10 amino acids. In germline, CDR1 is MDHEN, CDR2 SYDVKM. The CDR3 bases are TGTGCCAGCGGTCCACGGCCCCAGCATTTT. Protein product: CASGPRPQHF.

This clonotype was counted once. The chain couples TRBV12-3 or TRBV12-4 to TRBJ1-1; D is ambiguous. There are 11 residues in the CDR3. Trimming took 5 bases from V and 10 from J, leaving 11 bases between them. The CDR3 DNA sequence: TGTGCCAGCAGTCCTACTACCCGAGCTTTCTTT. Protein product: CASSPTTRAFF.

At least ten counts were recorded for this clonotype. The genes are TRBV7-9 and TRBJ1-5, with a weak D call TRBD1 (5 bases). V lost 5 bases to trimming and J lost 10 bases, with 12 bases between them. The V gene's germline CDR1 is SEHNR and CDR2 FQNEAQ (reference sequence). This CDR3 region has 12 residues. CDR3 region: CASSPDSRPQHF. DNA of the CDR3: TGTGCCAGCAGCCCCGACAGCCGACCCCAGCATTTT.

This rearrangement joins TRBV5-4 to TRBJ2-1, with D possibly being TRBD2 (7 bases). V was shortened by 4 bases and J by 4 bases, with 18 bases between the two germline ends. The germline gives CDR1 SGHNT, CDR2 YYREEE (reference sequence). The CDR3 runs to 16 residues. DNA for the CDR3: TGTGCCAGCAGCCGCATAGGGGGAGGGGCATACAATGAGCAGTTCTTC. As protein: CASSRIGGGAYNEQFF.

The rearrangement uses TRBV20-1 and TRBJ2-5; 14 bases align to TRBD2. Germline CDR1 reads DFQATT; CDR2 reads SNEGSKA (reference sequence). CDR3 size: 17 residues. V lost 6 bases and J lost 2; bases outside the gene matches: 11. CDR3 region: CSAPRLAGGPWQETQYF. The CDR3 DNA sequence: TGCAGTGCCCCGAGACTAGCGGGAGGGCCATGGCAAGAGACCCAGTACTTC.

This clonotype was observed many times. The chain carries TRBV7-2 and TRBJ2-3; D may match TRBD1 or TRBD2 (5 bases each). CDR3 length: 16 residues. V was pared by 1 base and J by 0 bases, with 11 bases between. In germline, CDR1 is SGHTA, CDR2 FQGNSA. This CDR3 reads CASSLGQGASTDTQYF. The CDR3 nucleotides read TGTGCCAGCAGCTTAGGGCAGGGAGCCAGCACAGATACGCAGTATTTT.

Only a few counts were recorded for this clonotype. The chain has TRBV30 and TRBJ1-6, with a tentative D call TRBD1 (5 bases). Trimming stripped 3 bases from V and 9 bases from J, with 15 bases between. The CDR3 is 14 amino acids. The germline V gene has CDR1 GTSNPN and CDR2 SVGIG (reference sequence). The CDR3 region has the DNA TGTGCCTGGAGCTCAAGGGGCTCAGCTTCACCCCTCCACTTT. Amino acid sequence: CAWSSRGSASPLHF.